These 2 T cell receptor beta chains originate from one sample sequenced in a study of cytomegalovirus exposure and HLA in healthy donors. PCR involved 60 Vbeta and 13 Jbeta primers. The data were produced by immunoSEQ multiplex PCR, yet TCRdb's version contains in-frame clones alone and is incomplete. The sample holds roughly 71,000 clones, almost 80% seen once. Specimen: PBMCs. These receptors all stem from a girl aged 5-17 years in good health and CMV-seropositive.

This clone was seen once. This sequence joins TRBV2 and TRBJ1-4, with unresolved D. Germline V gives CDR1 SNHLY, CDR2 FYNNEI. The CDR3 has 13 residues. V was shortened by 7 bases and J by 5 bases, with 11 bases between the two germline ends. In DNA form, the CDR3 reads TGTGCCAGCATAATAGAATCCAATGAAAAACTGTTTTTT. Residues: CASIIESNEKLFF.

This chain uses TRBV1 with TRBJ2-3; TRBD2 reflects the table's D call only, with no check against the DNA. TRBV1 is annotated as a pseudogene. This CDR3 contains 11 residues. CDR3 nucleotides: TGCACCGATACGGGAGCAGATACGCAGTATTTT. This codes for CTDTGADTQYF.